This TCR beta chain emerged from a study of blood T cell repertoires in COVID-19. Study in general: The samples span acute and convalescent COVID-19 from the United States, Italy and Spain. The cDNA or gDNA used as material had been derived from T cells, B-cell-depleted T cells, or PBMCs.

Original processing notes: Reference gene primer amplification gave nucleated cell count estimates. Profiling relied on immunoSEQ multiplex PCR, and the TCRdb table lists in-frame clones only, not all of them. That table supplies the V and J calls and clone size; D and trimming were determined from the DNA. The repertoire holds approximately 150,000 clones, more than 75% seen once, with over 15% in the top ten. As for this clone: The sample has other DNA sequences that encode this CDR3 too.

The source material was peripheral blood. The TCR comes from a man between 60 and 70 years old with active or convalescent COVID-19.

The DNA for the CDR3 is TGCGCCAGTAAGGCGGGGGTTATTAACAATGAGCAGTTCTTC. It translates to CASKAGVINNEQFF. The V gene is TRBV5-1, the J gene TRBJ2-1; 7 nucleotides align to TRBD2. Germline V gene data show CDR1 as SGHRS and CDR2 as YFSETQ. The CDR3 has 14 amino acids. V lost 8 bases to trimming and J lost 5 bases; unmatched junction nucleotides: 10.